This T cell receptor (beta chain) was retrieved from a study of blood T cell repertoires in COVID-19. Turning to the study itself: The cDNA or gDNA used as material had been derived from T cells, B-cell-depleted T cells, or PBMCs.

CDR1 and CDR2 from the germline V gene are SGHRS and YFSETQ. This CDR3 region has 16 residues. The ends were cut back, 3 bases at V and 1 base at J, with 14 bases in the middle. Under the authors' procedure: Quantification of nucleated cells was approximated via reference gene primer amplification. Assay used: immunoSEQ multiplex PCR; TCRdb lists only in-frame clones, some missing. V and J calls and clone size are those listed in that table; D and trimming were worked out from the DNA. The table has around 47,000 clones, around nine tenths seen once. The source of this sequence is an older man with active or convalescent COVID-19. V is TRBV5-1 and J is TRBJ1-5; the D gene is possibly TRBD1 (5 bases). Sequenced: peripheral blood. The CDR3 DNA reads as TGCGCCAGCAGCTCGGCGGGACCCCGAAGCAATCAGCCCCAGCATTTT. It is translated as CASSSAGPRSNQPQHF.